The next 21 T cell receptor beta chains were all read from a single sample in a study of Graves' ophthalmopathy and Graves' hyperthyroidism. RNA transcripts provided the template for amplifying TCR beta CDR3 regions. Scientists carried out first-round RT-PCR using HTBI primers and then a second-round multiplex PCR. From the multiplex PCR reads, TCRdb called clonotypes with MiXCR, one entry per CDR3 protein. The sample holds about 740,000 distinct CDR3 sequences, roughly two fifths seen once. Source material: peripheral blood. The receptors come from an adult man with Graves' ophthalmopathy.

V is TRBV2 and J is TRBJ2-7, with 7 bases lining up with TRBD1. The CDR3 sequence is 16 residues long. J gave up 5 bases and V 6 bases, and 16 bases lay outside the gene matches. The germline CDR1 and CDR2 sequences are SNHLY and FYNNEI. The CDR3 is CASRNSGTADRDEQYF. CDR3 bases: TGTGCCAGCAGGAATTCCGGGACAGCCGATAGGGACGAGCAGTACTTC.

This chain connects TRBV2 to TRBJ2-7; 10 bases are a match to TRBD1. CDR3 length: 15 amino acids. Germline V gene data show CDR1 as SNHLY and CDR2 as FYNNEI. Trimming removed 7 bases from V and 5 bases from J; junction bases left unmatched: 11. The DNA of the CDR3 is TGTGCCAGCACCTCGTTTCCCGGGACAGGGGACGAGCAGTACTTC. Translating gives CASTSFPGTGDEQYF.

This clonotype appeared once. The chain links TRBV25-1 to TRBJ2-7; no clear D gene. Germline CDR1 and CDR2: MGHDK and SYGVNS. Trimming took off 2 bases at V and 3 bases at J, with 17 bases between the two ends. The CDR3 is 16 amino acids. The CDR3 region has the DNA TGTGCCAGCAGTGAAACGTGGGCTATCTCGGTCTACGAGCAGTACTTC. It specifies CASSETWAISVYEQYF.

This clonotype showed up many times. The CDR3 region has the DNA TGTGCCAGCAGTCCACGACAGGGGGCGCGGACTGAAGCTTTCTTT. This encodes CASSPRQGARTEAFF. V is TRBV12-3 or TRBV12-4 and J is TRBJ1-1, with 10 bases matching TRBD1. V was clipped by 5 bases and J by 5 bases; unmatched bases: 8. CDR3 length equals 15 residues.

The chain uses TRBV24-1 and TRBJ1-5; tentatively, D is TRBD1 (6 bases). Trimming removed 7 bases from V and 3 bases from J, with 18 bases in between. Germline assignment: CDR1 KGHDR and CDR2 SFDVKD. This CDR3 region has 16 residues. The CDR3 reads CATSSPPGHPNQPQHF. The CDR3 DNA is TGTGCCACCAGCAGCCCACCGGGACACCCCAATCAGCCCCAGCATTTT.

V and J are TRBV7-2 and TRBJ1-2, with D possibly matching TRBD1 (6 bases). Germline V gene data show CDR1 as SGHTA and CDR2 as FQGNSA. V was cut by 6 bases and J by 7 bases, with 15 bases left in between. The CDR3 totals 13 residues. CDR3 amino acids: CASSYRVRGGYTF. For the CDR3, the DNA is TGTGCCAGCAGTTACAGGGTTCGGGGTGGCTACACCTTC.

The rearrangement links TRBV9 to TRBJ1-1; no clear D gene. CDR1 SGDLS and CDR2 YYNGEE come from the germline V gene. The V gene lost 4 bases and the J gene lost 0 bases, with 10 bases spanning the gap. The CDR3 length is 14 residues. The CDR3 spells CASSRPLLNTEAFF. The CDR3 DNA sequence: TGTGCCAGCAGCCGACCCTTGCTGAACACTGAAGCTTTCTTT.

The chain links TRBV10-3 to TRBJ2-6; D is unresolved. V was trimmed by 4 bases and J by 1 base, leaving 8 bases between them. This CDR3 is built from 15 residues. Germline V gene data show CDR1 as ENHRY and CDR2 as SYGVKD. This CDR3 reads CAISAMGSGANVLTF. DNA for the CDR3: TGTGCCATCAGTGCGATGGGGTCTGGGGCCAACGTCCTGACTTTC.

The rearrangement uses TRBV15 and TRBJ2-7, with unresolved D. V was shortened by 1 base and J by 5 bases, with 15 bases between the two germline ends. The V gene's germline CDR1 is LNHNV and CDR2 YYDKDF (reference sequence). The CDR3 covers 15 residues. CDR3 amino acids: CATSRGKSVPNEQYF. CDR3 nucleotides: TGTGCCACCAGCAGAGGTAAGAGCGTCCCAAACGAGCAGTACTTC.

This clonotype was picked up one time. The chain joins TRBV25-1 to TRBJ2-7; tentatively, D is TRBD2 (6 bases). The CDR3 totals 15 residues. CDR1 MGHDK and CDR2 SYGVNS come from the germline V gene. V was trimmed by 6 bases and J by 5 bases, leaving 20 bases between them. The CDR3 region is CASSSAGYLRDEQYF. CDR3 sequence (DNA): TGTGCCAGCAGCTCGGCGGGGTACCTCCGGGACGAGCAGTACTTC.

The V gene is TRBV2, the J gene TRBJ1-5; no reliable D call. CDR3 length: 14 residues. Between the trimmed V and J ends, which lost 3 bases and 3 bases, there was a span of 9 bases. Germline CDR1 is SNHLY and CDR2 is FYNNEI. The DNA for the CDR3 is TGTGCCAGCAGTGAGTGGGCCAACAATCAGCCCCAGCATTTT. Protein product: CASSEWANNQPQHF.

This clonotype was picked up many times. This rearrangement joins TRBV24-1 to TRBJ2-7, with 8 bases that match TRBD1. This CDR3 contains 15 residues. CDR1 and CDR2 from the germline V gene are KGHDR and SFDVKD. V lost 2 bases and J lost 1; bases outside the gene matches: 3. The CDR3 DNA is TGTGCCACCAGTGATTCCCGGACAGGGTCCTACGAGCAGTACTTC. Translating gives CATSDSRTGSYEQYF.

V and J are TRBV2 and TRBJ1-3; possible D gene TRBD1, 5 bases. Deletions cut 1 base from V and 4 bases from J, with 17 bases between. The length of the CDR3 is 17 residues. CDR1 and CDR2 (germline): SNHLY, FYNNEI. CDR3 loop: CASSEVPVGGRGNTIYF. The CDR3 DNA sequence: TGTGCCAGCAGTGAAGTTCCTGTCGGGGGAAGAGGAAACACCATATATTTT.

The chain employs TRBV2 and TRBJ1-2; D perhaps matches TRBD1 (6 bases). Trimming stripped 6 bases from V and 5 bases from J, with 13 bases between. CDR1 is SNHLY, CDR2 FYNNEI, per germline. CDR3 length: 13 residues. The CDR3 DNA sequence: TGTGCCAGCAGCCAGGGGCAGGAATATGGCTACACCTTC. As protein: CASSQGQEYGYTF.

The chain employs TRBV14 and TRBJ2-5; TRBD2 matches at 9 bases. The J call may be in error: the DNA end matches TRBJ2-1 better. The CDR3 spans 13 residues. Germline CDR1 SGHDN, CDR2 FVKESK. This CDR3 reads CASSLLTSGEQFF. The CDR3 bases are TGTGCCAGCAGCCTATTGACTAGCGGAGAGCAGTTCTTC.

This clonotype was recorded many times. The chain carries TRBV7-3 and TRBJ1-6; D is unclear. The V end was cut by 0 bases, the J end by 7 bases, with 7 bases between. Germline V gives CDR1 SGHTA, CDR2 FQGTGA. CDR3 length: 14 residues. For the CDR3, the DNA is TGTGCCAGCAGCTTAACGGTCGGGAATTCACCCCTCCACTTT. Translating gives CASSLTVGNSPLHF.

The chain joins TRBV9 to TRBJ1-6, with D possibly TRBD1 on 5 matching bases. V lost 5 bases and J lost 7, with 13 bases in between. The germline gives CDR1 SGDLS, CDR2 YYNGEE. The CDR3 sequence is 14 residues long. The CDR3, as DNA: TGTGCCAGCAGAAAGGGGACGGAGAATTCACCCCTCCACTTT. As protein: CASRKGTENSPLHF.

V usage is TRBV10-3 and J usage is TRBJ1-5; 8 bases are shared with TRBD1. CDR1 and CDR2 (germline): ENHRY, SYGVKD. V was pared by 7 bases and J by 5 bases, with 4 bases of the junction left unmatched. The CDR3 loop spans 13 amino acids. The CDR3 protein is CAITSTGDQPQHF. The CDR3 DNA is TGTGCCATCACCTCGACAGGGGATCAGCCCCAGCATTTT.

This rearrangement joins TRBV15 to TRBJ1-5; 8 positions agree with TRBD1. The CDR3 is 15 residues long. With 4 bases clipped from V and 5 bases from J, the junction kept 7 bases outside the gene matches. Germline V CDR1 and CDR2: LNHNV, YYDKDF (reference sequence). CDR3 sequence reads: CATSTGDRGDQPQHF. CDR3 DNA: TGTGCCACCAGCACCGGAGACAGGGGAGATCAGCCCCAGCATTTT.

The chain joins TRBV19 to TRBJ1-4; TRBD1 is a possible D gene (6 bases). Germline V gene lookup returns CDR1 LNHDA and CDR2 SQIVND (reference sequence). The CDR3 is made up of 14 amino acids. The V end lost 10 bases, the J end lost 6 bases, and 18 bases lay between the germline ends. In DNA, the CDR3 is TGTGCCACATCCGCTCCGGGACACTATGAAAAACTGTTTTTT. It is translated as CATSAPGHYEKLFF.

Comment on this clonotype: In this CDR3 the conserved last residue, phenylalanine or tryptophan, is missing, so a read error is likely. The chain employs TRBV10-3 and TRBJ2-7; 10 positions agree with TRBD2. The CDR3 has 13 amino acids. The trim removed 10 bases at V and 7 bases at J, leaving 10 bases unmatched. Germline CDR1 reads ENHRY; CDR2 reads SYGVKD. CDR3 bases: TGTGCCACCAAACTAGCGGGATGGTATGAGCAGTACTCC. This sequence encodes CATKLAGWYEQYS.